This entry concerns a single TCR beta chain. As yet, its antigen is unknown. Expressed TCRB transcripts were sequenced, since all the RNA that had been isolated was reverse transcribed. Data came from immunoSEQ multiplex PCR; TCRdb stores just in-frame clones and leaves some out. The data show about 650,000 clones, with over 10% seen just once and more than 0.09% held by the top ten. The germline V gene has CDR1 LNHDA and CDR2 SQIVND (reference sequence). Trimming cost V 8 bases and J 3 bases; bases outside gene matches: 5. The CDR3 covers 13 residues. The data originate from a study of beta chain features in type 1 diabetes. Findings and limits, study-wide: In every one of the four CD4+ subsets, TCRB CDR3s were moderately but significantly shorter in Type 1 diabetes patients.

This clonotype was obtained from a man aged 25 to 40 with type 1 diabetes. The chain joins TRBV19 to TRBJ1-1; 8 nucleotides agree with TRBD1. Sequencing was carried out using naive CD4+ T cells from blood. The CDR3 DNA follows: TGTGCCAGTTCCCAGGGGGCCGACACTGAAGCTTTCTTT. Translation: CASSQGADTEAFF. The full variable domain, with the rest looked up from reference TRBV19 and TRBJ1-1, is DGGITQSPKYLFRKEGQNVTLSCEQNLNHDAMYWYRQDPGQGLRLIYYSQIVNDFQKGDIAEGYSVSREKKESFPLTVTSAQKNPTAFYLCASSQGADTEAFFGQGTRLTVV.